The rows below give T cell receptor beta chains drawn from one sample of a study of T cells in Graves' hyperthyroidism and ophthalmopathy. MiXCR was run by TCRdb on the multiplex PCR reads, yielding one entry per CDR3 protein. The sample has roughly 580,000 distinct CDR3 sequences; over 11% are singletons. The sample taken for sequencing was blood. These receptor sequences come from a woman aged 25-40 years with Graves' hyperthyroidism that later progressed to Graves' ophthalmopathy. Both conserved end residues are part of each CDR3. A D gene is named only where the DNA matches it firmly. Clone size appears in some rows only: once, few, many, or a class for an expanded clone.

D gene	V gene	clone size	J gene	CDR3 DNA	CDR3 protein
-	TRBV20-1	few	TRBJ1-1	TGCAGTGCTAGAGGGGGAGAGGTGGGCACTGAAGCTTTCTTT	CSARGGEVGTEAFF
-	TRBV30	many	TRBJ1-1	TGTGCCTGGGAAAAAGGACAGTACACTGAAGCTTTCTTT	CAWEKGQYTEAFF
TRBD2	TRBV24-1	many	TRBJ2-5	TGTGCCACCAGTGATCGAGGACTAGAGAAAGAGACCCAGTACTTC	CATSDRGLEKETQYF
-	TRBV11-2	many	TRBJ1-3	TGTGCCAGCAGGGGGCCTTCTGGAAACACCATATATTTT	CASRGPSGNTIYF
-	TRBV6-5	few	TRBJ1-2	TGTGCCAGCAGTTACTCGACTGCTAGACTCTATGGCTACACCTTC	CASSYSTARLYGYTF
-	TRBV29-1	-	TRBJ2-7	TGCAGCGCGGGGACGGTAGACTACGAGCAGTACTTC	CSAGTVDYEQYF
-	TRBV9	few	TRBJ2-1	TGTGCCAGCAGCGTAGGGCGCGGAGCCTACAATGAGCAGTTCTTC	CASSVGRGAYNEQFF
TRBD2	TRBV10-3	few	TRBJ2-7	TGTGCCATGGGACTAGCGGGGACCTACGAGCAGTACTTC	CAMGLAGTYEQYF
TRBD1	TRBV4-1	-	TRBJ1-4	TGCGCCAGCAGCCAAGATCGAGGGGGCACCACTAATGAAAAACTGTTTTTT	CASSQDRGGTTNEKLFF
-	TRBV5-8	many	TRBJ2-7	TGTGCCAGCAGCTTGGTGGGGGCGGGATACTCAACCTACGAGCAGTACTTC	CASSLVGAGYSTYEQYF
-	TRBV18	few	TRBJ2-7	TGTGCCAGCTCACCATCGAAGTTAGGCCCTGGCGAGCAGTACTTC	CASSPSKLGPGEQYF
-	TRBV5-1	few	TRBJ2-5	TGCGCCAGCAGCTTGGAAATGAGGTCGAGAAATTTGGGAGAGACCCAGTACTTC	CASSLEMRSRNLGETQYF
TRBD1	TRBV12-3/TRBV12-4	-	TRBJ2-6	TGTGCCAGCAGTTTGGGACAGGGTAACGGGGCCAACGTCCTGACTTTC	CASSLGQGNGANVLTF
-	TRBV7-9	many	TRBJ1-6	TGTGCCAGCACTAAGGGGACGGCTTATAATTCACCCCTCCACTTT	CASTKGTAYNSPLHF
TRBD2	TRBV10-3	many	TRBJ2-3	TGTGCCATCAGTGACCTAGCGGGAGGAGGGGCTACGCAGTATTTT	CAISDLAGGGATQYF
-	TRBV24-1	few	TRBJ2-3	TGTGCCACCAGTGGGTCACGGTCAACAGATACGCAGTATTTT	CATSGSRSTDTQYF
TRBD1	TRBV5-1	many	TRBJ1-2	TGCGCCAGCAGCTCGACAGGGGATCATGGCTACACCTTC	CASSSTGDHGYTF
-	TRBV15	-	TRBJ2-3	TGTGCCACCAGCATCAGAGGCCTCCGAGTAGCAGATACGCAGTATTTT	CATSIRGLRVADTQYF
-	TRBV4-1	few	TRBJ1-2	TGCGCCAGCAGCCAAGGACGGGTGGAGGTGTGGGGCTACACCTTC	CASSQGRVEVWGYTF
-	TRBV14	-	TRBJ2-1	TGTGCCAGCAGCCCTAGCGTCGACTACAATGAGCAGTTCTTC	CASSPSVDYNEQFF
-	TRBV20-1	many	TRBJ2-5	TGCAGTGCTAGTCCATGGACTCTCGCGGAGACCCAGTACTTC	CSASPWTLAETQYF
-	TRBV20-1	many	TRBJ1-6	TGCAGTGCTTTCCCCGGTGGATGGTTAAATTCACCCCTCCACTTT	CSAFPGGWLNSPLHF
-	TRBV4-3	many	TRBJ2-7	TGCGCCAGCAGCCAAGAGGCAGAATCCTACGAGCAGTACTTC	CASSQEAESYEQYF
TRBD2	TRBV11-2	many	TRBJ2-3	TGTGCCAGCAGCTTAGATCGGGGACTAGCGAAGACAGATACGCAGTATTTT	CASSLDRGLAKTDTQYF
-	TRBV2	-	TRBJ1-2	TGTGCCAGCTTTACGTCAGGGGTAACCTATGGCTACACCTTC	CASFTSGVTYGYTF
-	TRBV7-2	many	TRBJ1-1	TGTGCCAGCAGCCCCCCCTCCGGACAAAGGACTGAAGCTTTCTTT	CASSPPSGQRTEAFF
TRBD2	TRBV12-3/TRBV12-4	many	TRBJ2-7	TGTGCCAGCAGTCCCGGACTAGCGGGAGTGGGAGAGCAGTACTTC	CASSPGLAGVGEQYF
-	TRBV7-8	many	TRBJ1-4	TGTGCCAGCAGCTTAAATGCAGGGGATAATGAAAAACTGTTTTTT	CASSLNAGDNEKLFF
-	TRBV11-3	-	TRBJ2-7	TGTGCCAGCAGCTTCGGACCCCTCTCGCAGTACTTC	CASSFGPLSQYF
TRBD1	TRBV7-2	-	TRBJ2-7	TGTGCCAGCAGCTCAAGGACAGGGTTTAACTACGAGCAGTACTTC	CASSSRTGFNYEQYF
-	TRBV19	many	TRBJ1-2	TGTGCCAGTAGCCCTGAAGATTGGGGGTTGAATGGCTACACCTTC	CASSPEDWGLNGYTF
-	TRBV6-1	many	TRBJ2-5	TGTGCCAGCATTAGTAAGACAGGCCAAGAGACCCAGTACTTC	CASISKTGQETQYF
TRBD2	TRBV2	many	TRBJ2-7	TGTGCCAGCAGTGAGACGGCTAGCGGGAGGGCCGAATCCTACGAGCAGTACTTC	CASSETASGRAESYEQYF
-	TRBV20-1	-	TRBJ1-6	TGCAGTGCTAGAGCCGCGTCCTATAATTCACCCCTCCACTTT	CSARAASYNSPLHF
-	TRBV12-3/TRBV12-4	many	TRBJ2-1	TGTGCCAGCAGGTGGACTGGCCCCAATGAGCAGTTCTTC	CASRWTGPNEQFF
TRBD1	TRBV12-3/TRBV12-4	-	TRBJ2-7	TGTGCCAGCGGTGGTGGACAGGCGGGCTACGAGCAGTACTTC	CASGGGQAGYEQYF
-	TRBV30	-	TRBJ1-3	TGTGCCTGCCAGGCCCCAGGAAACACCATATATTTT	CACQAPGNTIYF
-	TRBV27	many	TRBJ1-5	TGTGCCAGCAGTCGCCCTGGGTGGCCCCAGCATTTT	CASSRPGWPQHF
TRBD2	TRBV6-1	many	TRBJ2-1	TGTGCCAGCAAAACCTCGGGACTAGCAGTATACAATGAGCAGTTCTTC	CASKTSGLAVYNEQFF
-	TRBV18	many	TRBJ2-1	TGTGCCAGCTCACCTGTGGCCTTCAGCGATGAGCAGTTCTTC	CASSPVAFSDEQFF
-	TRBV9	-	TRBJ2-3	TGTGCCAGCAGCATTCTAGGGGGGAGCACAGATACGCAGTATTTT	CASSILGGSTDTQYF